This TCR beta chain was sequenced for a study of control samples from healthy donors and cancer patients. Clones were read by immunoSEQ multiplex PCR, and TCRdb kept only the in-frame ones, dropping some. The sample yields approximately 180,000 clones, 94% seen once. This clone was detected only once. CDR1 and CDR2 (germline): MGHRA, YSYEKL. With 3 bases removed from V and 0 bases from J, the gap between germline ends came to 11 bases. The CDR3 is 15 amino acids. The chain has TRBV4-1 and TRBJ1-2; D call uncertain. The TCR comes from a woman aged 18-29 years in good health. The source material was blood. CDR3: CASSHHLEPNYGYTF. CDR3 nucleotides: TGCGCCAGCAGCCACCACTTGGAACCTAACTATGGCTACACCTTC.